Below are 11 T cell receptor beta chains sequenced from a single sample in a study of blood T cell repertoires in COVID-19. Libraries were prepared by immunoSEQ multiplex PCR; TCRdb keeps only in-frame clonotypes and omits some of them. Altogether around 160,000 clones are present, around 82% being singletons, with the ten largest covering approximately 13%. Sequenced material: peripheral blood. The receptors were sampled from a man aged 60 to 75 with active or convalescent COVID-19.

The sample holds a few counts of this clone. V and J are TRBV7-8 and TRBJ2-1; D might be TRBD1 (5 bases). V was clipped by 4 bases and J by 12 bases, with 22 bases between them. Germline V CDR1 and CDR2: SGHVS, FQNEAQ. The CDR3 contains 15 residues. The CDR3 nucleotides are TGTGCCAGCAGCTCCCAGGGATCCAATACCGTTTGGCAGTTCTTC. Amino acids: CASSSQGSNTVWQFF.

The J gene is TRBJ2-7, the V gene TRBV6-5; 8 nucleotides line up with TRBD1. In germline, CDR1 is MNHEY, CDR2 SVGAGI. The J segment lost 5 bases and the V segment lost 2 bases, leaving 5 bases of the junction unmatched. The CDR3 is 14 residues long. Written as DNA, the CDR3 is TGTGCCAGCAGTTACCAGGGGGCAGAGCACGAGCAGTACTTC. Amino acids: CASSYQGAEHEQYF.

This rearrangement joins TRBV19 to TRBJ1-4; the D gene is possibly TRBD1 (6 bases). Germline assignment: CDR1 LNHDA and CDR2 SQIVND (reference sequence). V shed 8 bases and J shed 8 bases, with 21 bases lying between them. The CDR3 has 15 residues. The CDR3 sequence: CASAGGPEGNEKLFF. In DNA, the CDR3 is TGTGCCAGTGCGGGGGGGCCCGAGGGTAACGAAAAACTGTTTTTT.

This chain connects TRBV4-1 to TRBJ1-1; 8 bases are a match to TRBD1. From germline, CDR1 is MGHRA and CDR2 YSYEKL. The V gene end was trimmed by 3 bases and the J gene end by 1 base; junction bases not matched to a gene: 4. The CDR3 has 15 residues. DNA for the CDR3: TGCGCCAGCAGCCACCTCGGGACAGGGAACACTGAAGCTTTCTTT. Amino acids: CASSHLGTGNTEAFF.

The V call is TRBV21-1, the J call TRBJ2-4; TRBD2 is the table's D call, not checked against the DNA. TRBV21-1 corresponds to a pseudogene. The CDR3 is 19 residues long. The CDR3 sequence: CASSKRSASGSRAKNIQYF. DNA of the CDR3: TGTGCCAGCAGCAAAAGATCGGCTAGCGGGAGTAGGGCCAAAAACATTCAGTACTTC.

The chain uses TRBV5-1 and TRBJ1-1, with D tentatively TRBD1 (6 bases). The V end lost 1 base, the J end lost 11 bases, and 18 bases lay between the germline ends. CDR3 length: 14 amino acids. Germline assignment: CDR1 SGHRS and CDR2 YFSETQ. For the CDR3, the DNA is TGCGCCAGCAGCTTGACGACCGGGACACCTCTGGCTTTCTTT. Amino acids: CASSLTTGTPLAFF. Full variable domain (missing parts from reference TRBV5-1 and TRBJ1-1): KAGVTQTPRYLIKTRGQQVTLSCSPISGHRSVSWYQQTPGQGLQFLFEYFSETQRNKGNFPGRFSGRQFSNSRSEMNVSTLELGDSALYLCASSLTTGTPLAFFGQGTRLTVV.

This chain connects TRBV20-1 to TRBJ2-5, with D possibly TRBD2 on 5 matching bases. The CDR3 length is 11 residues. Germline assignment: CDR1 DFQATT and CDR2 SNEGSKA (reference sequence). V gave up 5 bases and J gave up 5 bases, with 9 bases separating them. Written as DNA, the CDR3 is TGCAGTGCTTTAGCGTACGAGACCCAGTACTTC. Encoded protein: CSALAYETQYF.

V and J are TRBV11-2 and TRBJ2-7; the D gene is possibly TRBD2 (5 bases). Between the trimmed V and J ends, which lost 8 bases and 0 bases, there was a span of 11 bases. CDR1 and CDR2 from the germline V gene are SGHAT and FQNNGV. This CDR3 has 13 amino acids. CDR3 bases: TGTGCCAGCCAGAGGGCAGCCTCCTACGAGCAGTACTTC. It is translated as CASQRAASYEQYF.

This chain joins TRBV28 and TRBJ1-2; maybe TRBD1 (6 bases). The CDR3 contains 15 residues. Germline-derived CDR1 and CDR2 are MDHEN and SYDVKM. Trimming removed 6 bases at V and 2 bases at J, with 16 bases between. CDR3 protein: CASSQTTGDNYGYTF. The DNA of the CDR3 is TGTGCCAGCAGCCAAACGACAGGCGACAACTATGGCTACACCTTC.

The J gene is TRBJ1-1, the V gene TRBV10-3; D unresolved. This CDR3 spans 14 amino acids. CDR1 and CDR2 (germline): ENHRY, SYGVKD. Trimming took 2 bases from V and 0 from J, leaving 7 bases between them. The CDR3 loop is CAISETVLNTEAFF. The CDR3 region has the DNA TGTGCCATCAGTGAGACGGTCTTGAACACTGAAGCTTTCTTT.

CDR3 sequence: CASSQEVRQGQTGELFF. In DNA form, the CDR3 reads TGCGCCAGCAGCCAAGAAGTGAGACAGGGCCAAACCGGGGAGCTGTTTTTT. The chain joins TRBV4-3 to TRBJ2-2; 7 positions agree with TRBD1. The trim removed 0 bases at V and 5 bases at J, leaving 9 bases unmatched. CDR3 length: 17 amino acids. Germline V gene data show CDR1 as LGHNA and CDR2 as YSLEER.